This T cell receptor (beta chain) was recorded in a study of CD8+ T cells in alopecia areata. Once RNA had been extracted, it was reverse transcribed into cDNA to act as the sequencing template. Some clones are missing from TCRdb's copy, which holds only in-frame ones; the method was immunoSEQ multiplex PCR. The sample carries some 200,000 clones, 45% to 75% recorded once. Study-wide findings and caveats: While patients received tofacitinib, many expanded lesional clones remained present in scalp and blood. Between patients, shared TCR sequences were less clear than in mice. This was possibly due in part to HLA diversity in the patient population.

The CDR3 covers 15 residues. The V gene lost 0 bases and the J gene lost 8 bases, with 14 bases spanning the gap. CDR1 is GTSNPN and CDR2 is SVGIG in the germline V gene (reference sequence). Treatment given: oral pan-JAK inhibitor, 5-10 mg twice daily. From alopecia areata patients, lesional scalp punch biopsies and peripheral blood were collected. This clone appeared once. Its antigen is not identified. The sequencing used CD4+ T cells sorted from blood, collected at week 4, from a patient treated with tofacitinib. This chain links TRBV30 with TRBJ1-6, with TRBD1 as a possible D gene (6 bases). The clonotype was recovered from a human donor with alopecia areata. CDR3 protein: CAWSVRQGNDSPLHF. CDR3 coding DNA: TGTGCCTGGAGTGTACGGCAGGGGAACGATTCACCCCTCCACTTT.